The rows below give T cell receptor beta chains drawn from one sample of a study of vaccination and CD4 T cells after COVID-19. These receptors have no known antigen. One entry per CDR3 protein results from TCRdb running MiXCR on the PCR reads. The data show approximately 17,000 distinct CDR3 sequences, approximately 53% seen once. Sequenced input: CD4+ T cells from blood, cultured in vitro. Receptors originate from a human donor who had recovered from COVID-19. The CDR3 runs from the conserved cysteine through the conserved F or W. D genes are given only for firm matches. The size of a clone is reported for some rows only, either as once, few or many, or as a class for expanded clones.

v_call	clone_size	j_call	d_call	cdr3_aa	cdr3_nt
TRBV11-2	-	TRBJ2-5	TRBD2	CASSASGRGETQYF	TGTGCCAGCAGCGCCAGCGGGAGGGGTGAGACCCAGTACTTC
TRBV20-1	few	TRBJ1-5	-	CSAQEHASYNQPQHF	TGCAGTGCCCAAGAACACGCCAGCTACAATCAGCCCCAGCATTTT
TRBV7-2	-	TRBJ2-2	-	CASSLTGVGTGELFF	TGTGCCAGCAGCTTAACCGGGGTGGGAACCGGGGAGCTGTTTTTT
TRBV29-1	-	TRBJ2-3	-	CSVARGEGRGTDTQYF	TGCAGCGTTGCCAGGGGGGAGGGGCGCGGCACAGATACGCAGTATTTT
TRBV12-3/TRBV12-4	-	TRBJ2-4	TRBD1	CASSWTGINIQYF	TGTGCCAGCAGTTGGACAGGGATTAACATTCAGTACTTC
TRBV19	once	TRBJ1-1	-	CASSKIWDPTRAFF	TGTGCCAGTAGTAAGATTTGGGACCCAACCAGAGCTTTCTTT
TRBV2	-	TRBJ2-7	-	CASSGGLPYYEQYF	TGTGCCAGCAGTGGGGGCCTACCGTACTACGAGCAGTACTTC
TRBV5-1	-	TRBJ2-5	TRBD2	CASSLSGTSGQETQYF	TGCGCCAGCAGCTTGTCCGGGACTAGCGGCCAAGAGACCCAGTACTTC
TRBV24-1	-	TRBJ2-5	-	CATSDAGQDVETQYF	TGTGCCACCAGTGATGCCGGGCAAGACGTGGAGACCCAGTACTTC
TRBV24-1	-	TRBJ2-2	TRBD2	CATSDPWGGPSTGELFF	TGTGCCACCAGTGACCCCTGGGGAGGGCCAAGCACCGGGGAGCTGTTTTTT
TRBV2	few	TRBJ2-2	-	CASSEDALANTGELFF	TGTGCCAGCAGTGAAGATGCTTTAGCGAACACCGGGGAGCTGTTTTTT
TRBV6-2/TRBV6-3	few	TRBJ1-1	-	CASSTVGTEAFF	TGTGCCAGCAGCACCGTGGGCACTGAAGCTTTCTTT
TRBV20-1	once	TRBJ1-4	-	CSARDQVATNEKLFF	TGCAGTGCTAGGGACCAAGTTGCAACTAATGAAAAACTGTTTTTT
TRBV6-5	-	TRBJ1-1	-	CASSYMGENTEAFF	TGTGCCAGCAGTTACATGGGGGAGAACACTGAAGCTTTCTTT
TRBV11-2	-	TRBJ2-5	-	CASRQDASRETQYF	TGTGCCAGCAGACAAGATGCCTCCCGGGAGACCCAGTACTTC
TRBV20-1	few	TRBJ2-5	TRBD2	CSLLAGVGETQYF	TGCAGTCTACTAGCGGGAGTTGGGGAGACCCAGTACTTC
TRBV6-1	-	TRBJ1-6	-	CASRNPRWRATDYSPLHF	TGTGCCAGCCGTAACCCTAGGTGGAGGGCGACTGATTATTCACCCCTCCACTTT
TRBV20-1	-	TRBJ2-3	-	CSVSGSNTQYF	TGCAGTGTTTCCGGGAGCAATACGCAGTATTTT
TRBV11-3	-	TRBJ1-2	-	CASSLQGLDVSVGGYTF	TGTGCCAGCAGCTTGCAGGGGCTAGACGTATCAGTCGGTGGCTACACCTTC
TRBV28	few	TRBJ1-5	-	CASTGPKQPQHF	TGTGCCAGCACAGGGCCCAAACAGCCCCAGCATTTT
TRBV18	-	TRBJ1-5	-	CASSPAAGLGNNQPQHF	TGTGCCAGCTCACCAGCCGCGGGTTTGGGAAACAATCAGCCCCAGCATTTT
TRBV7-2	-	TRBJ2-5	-	CASSQSAETQYF	TGTGCCAGCAGCCAGTCGGCGGAGACCCAGTACTTC
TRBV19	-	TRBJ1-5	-	CASKDLEEAQHF	TGTGCCAGTAAAGACCTGGAGGAGGCCCAGCATTTT
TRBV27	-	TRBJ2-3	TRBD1	CASSPTTGQAQYF	TGTGCCAGCAGTCCTACGACGGGACAGGCGCAGTATTTT
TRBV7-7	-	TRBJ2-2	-	CASSLAGGELFF	TGTGCCAGCAGCTTAGCGGGCGGGGAGCTGTTTTTT
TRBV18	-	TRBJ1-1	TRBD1	CASSPRGQGNTEAFF	TGTGCCAGCTCACCAAGGGGACAGGGGAACACTGAAGCTTTCTTT
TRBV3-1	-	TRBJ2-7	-	CASSQVSSYEQYF	TGTGCCAGCAGCCAGGTTAGCTCCTACGAGCAGTACTTC
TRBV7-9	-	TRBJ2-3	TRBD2	CASSSFLSGRAVDTQYF	TGTGCCAGCAGCTCGTTTCTCAGCGGGAGGGCAGTGGATACGCAGTATTTT
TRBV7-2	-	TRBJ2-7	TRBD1	CASSTDRVREQYF	TGTGCCAGCAGCACGGACAGGGTTAGGGAGCAGTACTTC
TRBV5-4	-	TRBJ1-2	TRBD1	CASSGQGALFYGYTF	TGTGCCAGCTCAGGACAGGGGGCTCTGTTCTATGGCTACACCTTC
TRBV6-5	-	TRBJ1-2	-	CASSSLPLYGYTF	TGTGCCAGCAGTTCCCTCCCCCTCTATGGCTACACCTTC
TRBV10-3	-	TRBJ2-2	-	CAISAPGDGSGELFF	TGTGCCATCAGTGCCCCAGGGGATGGAAGCGGGGAGCTGTTTTTT